The clone carrying this TCR beta chain appeared a few times. The CDR3 sequence is 15 residues long. Trimming removed 1 base at V and 0 bases at J, with 9 bases between. TCRdb used MiXCR to reprocess the RT-PCR reads, holding one entry per CDR3 protein. The top ten hold 11% of the sample, which has about 540,000 distinct CDR3 sequences, approximately 15% seen once. The data belong to a study of response to subunit inactivated influenza vaccine. Sequences were derived from PBMCs from blood, sampled 12 days after vaccination. The chain combines TRBV12-3 or TRBV12-4 with TRBJ1-1; D uncertain. The TCR originated in a man in his fifties who received an inactivated influenza vaccine. CDR3 amino acids: CASSLEARMNTEAFF. CDR3 nucleotide sequence: TGTGCCAGCAGTTTAGAGGCGCGAATGAACACTGAAGCTTTCTTT.